These T cell receptor beta chains were read from a single sample in a study of prognosis after radiotherapy for stage I lung cancer. One entry per CDR3 protein, called by TCRdb with MiXCR from the multiplex PCR reads. Seen here are around 15,000 distinct CDR3 sequences, approximately 44% observed once, and the top ten hold around two fifths. Sequencing used PBMCs, obtained before or after stereotactic body radiation therapy (not recorded which). The source is a donor aged 50 or older with non-small cell lung cancer. Both conserved end residues are part of each CDR3. A D gene is named only where the DNA matches it firmly. The listing skips clone size in some rows; elsewhere it reads once, few, many or a size class.

len	d_gene	v_gene	abundance	j_gene	CDR3nt	CDR3aa
15	TRBD1	TRBV5-1	NA	TRBJ2-2	TGCGCCAGCAGCCCGGACGGGACAGGGCCCGGGGAGCTGTTTTTT	CASSPDGTGPGELFF
15	TRBD2	TRBV5-1	NA	TRBJ2-7	TGCGCCAGCAGCCCGGGGGGGATACAGGGAGGCGAGCAGTACTTC	CASSPGGIQGGEQYF
14	NA	TRBV7-3	many	TRBJ2-2	TGTGCCAGCAGCTTATCCCGTGGGAGCGGGGAGCTGTTTTTT	CASSLSRGSGELFF
13	NA	TRBV2	many	TRBJ1-5	TGTGCCAGCAGGCCTCATCAAAATCAGCCCCAGCATTTT	CASRPHQNQPQHF
14	TRBD1	TRBV28	many	TRBJ1-1	TGTGCCAGCAGCTACAGGGGGCGAGGGACTGAAGCTTTCTTT	CASSYRGRGTEAFF
17	TRBD1	TRBV24-1	medium-sized	TRBJ2-3	TGTGCCACCAGTGACCCTTCCCCGGGACAGGGGACCCATACGCAGTATTTT	CATSDPSPGQGTHTQYF
14	NA	TRBV11-2	medium-sized	TRBJ2-2	TGTGCCAGCAGCCCGGTCAGGGGAAGCGGGGAGCTGTTTTTT	CASSPVRGSGELFF
13	TRBD1	TRBV4-3	NA	TRBJ1-1	TGCGCCAGCAGCCAAAACAGGGGCCTGGCAGCTTTCTTT	CASSQNRGLAAFF
15	TRBD2	TRBV5-1	many	TRBJ2-7	TGCGCCAGCAAACCTCTTGGCGGGAGTTCCTACGAGCAGTACTTC	CASKPLGGSSYEQYF
14	TRBD1	TRBV12-3/TRBV12-4	NA	TRBJ1-5	TGTGCCAGCATTTTAGCAGGGGGCTGTCAGCCCCAGCATTTT	CASILAGGCQPQHF
14	NA	TRBV4-2	many	TRBJ2-2	TGTGCCAGCAGTTTCAAGGGGGTCGACGGGGAGCTGTTTTTT	CASSFKGVDGELFF